The present entry profiles one TCR beta chain with its context. These data belong to a study of blood T cell repertoires in COVID-19. The overall study: Researchers got acute and convalescent COVID-19 samples from the United States, Italy and Spain. Sample material is recorded as cDNA or gDNA derived from T cells, B-cell-depleted T cells, or PBMCs.

Methods used by the authors: Quantification of nucleated cells was approximated via reference gene primer amplification. This table comes from immunoSEQ multiplex PCR, and its TCRdb copy is limited to in-frame clones, with some not included. V, J and clone size were drawn from that table, and D and trimming were deduced from the DNA. Here the sample spans roughly 160,000 clones, 90% being singletons. The CDR3 is 15 amino acids. CDR1 is SGHRS and CDR2 is YFSETQ in the germline V gene. V was pared by 2 bases and J by 13 bases, with 12 bases of the junction left unmatched. The source is a man aged 45-65 years with acute or convalescent COVID-19. What was sequenced was peripheral blood. V and J are TRBV5-1 and TRBJ2-1; the match to TRBD2 covers 10 bases. The DNA of the CDR3 is TGCGCCAGCAGCTTAGGAACCGGGACTAGCGATGCACAGTTCTTC. This codes for CASSLGTGTSDAQFF.